In this sample, the clone carrying this T cell receptor (beta chain) turned up a few times. TCRdb reprocessed the 5' RACE reads with MiXCR, giving one entry per CDR3 protein. In the table there are approximately 82,000 distinct CDR3 sequences, around 13% of which are singletons. V shed 5 bases, J shed 4 bases, and the junction held 8 bases outside the gene matches. Germline lookup yields CDR1 SGHTA and CDR2 FQGNSA. The CDR3 loop spans 17 amino acids. This record comes from a study of T-cell memory formation after mild COVID-19. This chain joins TRBV7-2 and TRBJ2-3; 14 positions match TRBD2. Material for sequencing was PBMCs or a T cell subset sorted from them (not recorded which). The clonotype originates from a young man who had mild COVID-19 (a few samples of this study predate the infection). Cell type and time point are not known. CDR3 residues: CASSPRLAGGPADTQYF. DNA of the CDR3: TGTGCCAGCAGCCCAAGACTAGCGGGGGGGCCTGCAGATACGCAGTATTTT. Combining the CDR3 with reference TRBV7-2 and TRBJ2-3 gives the whole variable domain GAGVSQSPSNKVTEKGKDVELRCDPISGHTALYWYRQSLGQGLEFLIYFQGNSAPDKSGLPSDRFSAERTGGSVSTLTIQRTQQEDSAVYLCASSPRLAGGPADTQYFGPGTRLTVL.